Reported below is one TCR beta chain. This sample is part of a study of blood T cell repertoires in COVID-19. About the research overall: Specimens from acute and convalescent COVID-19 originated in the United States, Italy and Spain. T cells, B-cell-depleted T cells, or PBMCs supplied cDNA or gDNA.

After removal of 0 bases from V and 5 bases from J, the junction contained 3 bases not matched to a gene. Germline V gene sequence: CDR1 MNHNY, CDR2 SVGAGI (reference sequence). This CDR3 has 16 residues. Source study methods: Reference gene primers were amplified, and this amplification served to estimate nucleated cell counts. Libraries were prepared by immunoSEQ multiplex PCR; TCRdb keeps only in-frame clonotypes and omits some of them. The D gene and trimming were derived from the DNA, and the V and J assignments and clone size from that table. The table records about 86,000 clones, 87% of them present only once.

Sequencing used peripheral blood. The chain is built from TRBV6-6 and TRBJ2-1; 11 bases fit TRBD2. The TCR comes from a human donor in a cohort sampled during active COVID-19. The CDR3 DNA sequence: TGTGCCAGCAGTTACTCGGGACTAGCGGAGAACAATGAGCAGTTCTTC. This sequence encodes CASSYSGLAENNEQFF.